This TCR beta chain comes out of a study of CD8 T cells in Susac syndrome (dated by TCRdb to between 2019 and 2020). Notes on the research overall: Repertoire sequencing was used to test whether CD8+ T cell activation and differentiation in Susac syndrome was antigen driven.

CDR1 and CDR2, per the germline V gene (reference sequence), are LNHDA and SQIVND. The CDR3, from cysteine to phenylalanine, totals 14 residues. The retained sequence is limited to the CDR3, 42 bases, with the frame set at the first base. For this chain, trimming is 5 bases at the V end and 4 bases at the J end, and the number of junction bases without a gene match is 4. High-throughput TCR beta sequencing profiled peripheral blood CD8+ and CD4+ T cells from healthy donors, Susac syndrome patients and multiple sclerosis patients. Treatment-naive patients with stable or active relapsing-remitting disease fulfilling revised McDonald criteria were used as multiple sclerosis controls. Bulk CD8+ and CD4+ T cells were purified by magnetic negative isolation, whereas CD8+ TEMRA cells were enriched by FACS. Blood was collected in EDTA tubes and processed within 24 hours, with PBMCs isolated through density gradient centrifugation. PBMCs intended for TCR sequencing were frozen in liquid nitrogen and were later thawed in a 37 degrees C water bath. Purity of sorted or isolated CD4+, CD8+ and CD8+ TEMRA cells was at least 90%.

What the research found in general, with its limitations: The number of individuals in the TCR sequencing and HLA analysis was recognized as being relatively small.

RNA was extracted using the RNeasy kit, and about 0.5 to 1 ug of the RNA was reverse transcribed with random hexamers. TCR beta CDR3 regions were amplified with the immunoSEQ multiplex PCR assay covering 54 Vbeta and 13 Jbeta segments. Bias from PCR amplification was corrected by using a synthetic template baseline for primer optimization and for computational correction. In the source study's methods: Reads were assigned to V, D and J genes according to IMGT and analyzed in immunoSEQ Analyzer, with only productive sequences retained. Clonality was calculated as one minus the Shannon entropy normalized by log2 of the number of productive unique sequences. For each patient and control, public and private clones were evaluated within the 100 most prevalent clones. Clones were defined as Susac-specific if absent from the healthy and MS cohorts, from over a thousand published viral clones and from other ImmuneACCESS disease sequences. TCRdb cleaned the public reads at Q25 with fastp, built clones with MiXCR and kept in-frame beta chains. For every CDR3 protein sequence, its rows merge into one entry that carries the most common genes and DNA. The V and J calls and clone size are TCRdb's, not the authors'. The sample records around 280,000 distinct CDR3 sequences, roughly 94% of which are singletons. The ten largest clones add up to roughly 0.064% of the sample.

Regarding this clonotype: Its antigen target is currently unknown. Base qualities are missing; no much larger clone stands one base away.

The sequencing input was CD4+ T cells from PBMCs. The chain links TRBV19 with TRBJ2-7; 11 middle bases align to TRBD2. The clonotype originates from a human donor with multiple sclerosis. The CDR3 is CASSDSGRGYEQYF. The sequenced DNA: TGTGCCAGTAGTGATAGCGGGAGGGGTTACGAGCAGTACTTC. Reference TRBV19 and TRBJ2-7 genes cover what lies past the CDR3, so the full variable domain is DGGITQSPKYLFRKEGQNVTLSCEQNLNHDAMYWYRQDPGQGLRLIYYSQIVNDFQKGDIAEGYSVSREKKESFPLTVTSAQKNPTAFYLCASSDSGRGYEQYFGPGTRLTVT.